This is a list of T cell receptor beta chains from one sample in a study of cytomegalovirus exposure and HLA in healthy donors. Method: immunoSEQ multiplex PCR; TCRdb's copy keeps in-frame clones and lacks some. Of 100,000 to 150,000 clones in the sample, over 65% were seen once. The sequenced material came from PBMCs. The source is a man aged 35-49 years in good health and CMV-seropositive. CDR3s include the opening cysteine and the closing phenylalanine or tryptophan. D genes are given only for firm matches. For some rows the clone size is stated as once, few or many, or as a class when expanded; others skip it.

TRBJ2-5,TRBV28,-,-,TGTGCCAGCAGTTCCTACAGGCAAGAGACCCAGTACTTC,CASSSYRQETQYF
TRBJ1-1,TRBV18,-,-,TGTGCCAGCTCACCCCAGGAGAACACTGAAGCTTTCTTT,CASSPQENTEAFF
TRBJ2-1,TRBV9,-,TRBD2,TGTGCCAGCAGCGTAGTGACAAGCGGGAGGGGTGAGCAGTTCTTC,CASSVVTSGRGEQFF
TRBJ2-1,TRBV7-2,-,-,TGTGCCAGCAGCCGGGACTTTTCGATGGATGAGCAGTTCTTC,CASSRDFSMDEQFF
TRBJ1-1,TRBV4-3,-,TRBD1,TGCGCCAGCACCAAGTCAAGGACAGGGGGCACTGAAGCTTTCTTT,CASTKSRTGGTEAFF
TRBJ2-7,TRBV11-1,-,-,TGTGCCAGCAGCTTGGGGGGCTCCTACGAGCAGTACTTC,CASSLGGSYEQYF
TRBJ1-1,TRBV7-9,-,-,TGTTCCAGCAGTGGGGGGCGGGGGGCTTTCTTT,CSSSGGRGAFF
TRBJ2-1,TRBV2,few,-,TGTGCCAGCACAACTTCGAGCTCCTACAATGAGCAGTTCTTC,CASTTSSSYNEQFF
TRBJ2-1,TRBV19,-,TRBD1,TGTGCCAGTAGTATATCAACCGGGACAGCCTCCTACAATGAGCAGTTCTTC,CASSISTGTASYNEQFF
TRBJ1-1,TRBV6-4,-,TRBD1,TGTGCCAGCAGCTCCGGGACAGGGGTGAACACTGAAGCTTTCTTT,CASSSGTGVNTEAFF
TRBJ2-1,TRBV28,-,-,TGTGCCAGCAGTTCAACTAGTCCGGTAATCCATGAGCAGTTCTTC,CASSSTSPVIHEQFF
TRBJ1-1,TRBV30,-,TRBD1,TGTGCCTGGAGCGGGGACAGGGGGCTTAACACTGAAGCTTTCTTT,CAWSGDRGLNTEAFF
TRBJ2-7,TRBV5-1,few,-,TGCGCCAGCAGCTTGCTCCGACAGAGTGATTACGAGCAGTACTTC,CASSLLRQSDYEQYF
TRBJ1-4,TRBV7-2,-,TRBD1,TGTGCCAGCAGCTTAGCGCTGACTGGACAGGGCAATGAAAAACTGTTTTTT,CASSLALTGQGNEKLFF
TRBJ1-2,TRBV29-1,-,TRBD1,TGCAGCGTTGAACAGGGGGCGAGCTATGGCTACACCTTC,CSVEQGASYGYTF
TRBJ2-1,TRBV9,-,TRBD2,TGTGCCAGCAGTCAAACCGGGGGGCTAGCGGGTTACAATGAGCAGTTCTTC,CASSQTGGLAGYNEQFF
TRBJ2-5,TRBV5-8,few,TRBD1,TGTGCCAGCAGCTTTCCGCCGGGGACAGGGTTTCGGTCAGAGACCCAGTACTTC,CASSFPPGTGFRSETQYF
TRBJ2-7,TRBV19,few,TRBD1,TGTGCCAGTAGTACACAGGGGGGTAGCTCCTACGAGCAGTACTTC,CASSTQGGSSYEQYF
TRBJ1-1,TRBV4-1,-,TRBD1,TGCGCCAGCAGCCAAATGGGACAGGGGATCACTGAAGCTTTCTTT,CASSQMGQGITEAFF
TRBJ1-5,TRBV7-9,-,TRBD1,TGTGCCAGCAGCCTGGGGACAGGGGAGAGTCAGCCCCAGCATTTT,CASSLGTGESQPQHF
TRBJ2-2,TRBV2,-,-,TGTGCCAGCAGTGAAGGGGCCCTGTTCGGGGAGCTGTTTTTT,CASSEGALFGELFF
TRBJ2-3,TRBV5-6,few,-,TGTGCCAGCAGCTCCTTAGCGGGCACAGATACGCAGTATTTT,CASSSLAGTDTQYF
TRBJ2-4,TRBV5-1,-,-,TGCGCCAGCAGCTTAACTACTCCAAAGGGACTAGCCAAAAACATTCAGTACTTC,CASSLTTPKGLAKNIQYF
TRBJ2-1,TRBV4-1,few,-,TGCGCCAGCAGTGACACCGGATTACAGCAGTTCTTC,CASSDTGLQQFF
TRBJ2-1,TRBV5-1,-,-,TGCGCCAGCAGCTTGCAACAGAGCTCCTACAATGAGCAGTTCTTC,CASSLQQSSYNEQFF
TRBJ2-1,TRBV7-6,-,TRBD1,TGTGCCAGCAGCCCTAGTCACAGGGGGGTTGAGCAGTTCTTC,CASSPSHRGVEQFF
TRBJ2-7,TRBV7-8,once,-,TGTGCCAGCAGCCCCAGGACAGAATCCTACGAGCAGTACTTC,CASSPRTESYEQYF
TRBJ1-5,TRBV6-1,-,TRBD1,TGTGCCAGCAGTGGAGTCCAGGGGGCTGATCAGCCCCAGCATTTT,CASSGVQGADQPQHF
TRBJ1-1,TRBV5-1,-,-,TGCGCCAGCAGCTTGCCCGACAGGAACACTGAAGCTTTCTTT,CASSLPDRNTEAFF
TRBJ2-7,TRBV4-2,once,-,TGTGCCAGCAGCCAAGAGGGACTCGGAGGAGCCTACGAGCAGTACTTC,CASSQEGLGGAYEQYF
TRBJ1-1,TRBV4-3,-,-,TGCGCCAGCAGCCAAGTAACAAAAACTGAAGCTTTCTTT,CASSQVTKTEAFF
TRBJ2-1,TRBV6-4,-,TRBD2,TGTGCCAGCAGTGACGGGACTAGCGGGAATGAGCAGTTCTTC,CASSDGTSGNEQFF
TRBJ2-1,TRBV5-4,once,TRBD1,TGTGCCAGCAGCCCCGGGACAGGGCCAAGCTCCTACAATGAGCAGTTCTTC,CASSPGTGPSSYNEQFF
TRBJ2-7,TRBV7-9,-,TRBD1,TGTGCCAGCAGCTTTACGACAGGGAGTATTTCGGGCAAGCAGTACTTC,CASSFTTGSISGKQYF
TRBJ2-7,TRBV6-1,-,TRBD1,TGTGCCAGCCGGTCAGGGGGCGTATTCGACGAGCAGTACTTC,CASRSGGVFDEQYF
TRBJ1-5,TRBV19,-,-,TGTGCCAGTAGTATAGAGCCAGATAGCAATCAGCCCCAGCATTTT,CASSIEPDSNQPQHF
TRBJ1-1,TRBV9,-,-,TGTGCCAGCAGCGTAGACAAGGGGGCTGAAGCTTTCTTT,CASSVDKGAEAFF
TRBJ2-2,TRBV7-9,-,-,TGTGCCAGCAGCTCCGGGACCGGGGAGCTGTTTTTT,CASSSGTGELFF
TRBJ2-2,TRBV6-1,-,TRBD2,TGTGCCAGCAGTGAACCCACGGGGGGGGACACCGGGGAGCTGTTTTTT,CASSEPTGGDTGELFF
TRBJ2-3,TRBV5-4,-,-,TGTGCCAGCAGCCGGGGGACTTTCCAAGCCACAGATACGCAGTATTTT,CASSRGTFQATDTQYF
TRBJ2-5,TRBV5-1,-,TRBD2,TGCGCCAGCAGGGGGGGGGAGACCCAGTACTTC,CASRGGETQYF
TRBJ1-5,TRBV10-2,-,TRBD1,TGCGCCAGCAGGCAGGGACAGATTAGCAATCAGCCCCAGCATTTT,CASRQGQISNQPQHF
TRBJ1-2,TRBV7-9,few,TRBD1,TGTGCCAGCAGCCGACCGGTGACAGGGCCTGGCTACACCTTC,CASSRPVTGPGYTF
TRBJ1-2,TRBV18,-,-,TGTGCCAGCTCACCCACCCCAGACAGTCATTATGGCTACACCTTC,CASSPTPDSHYGYTF
TRBJ2-7,TRBV19,once,-,TGTGCCAGTAGTATAGAGGCAGGATTCTACGAGCAGTACTTC,CASSIEAGFYEQYF
TRBJ1-4,TRBV7-2,-,TRBD1,TGTGCCAGCAGTTTAAACAGACAGGGGGCAAATGAAAAACTGTTTTTT,CASSLNRQGANEKLFF
TRBJ2-1,TRBV7-9,-,TRBD2,TGTGCCAGCAGCTTACCCGGGGGGGGGTCCTACAATGAGCAGTTCTTC,CASSLPGGGSYNEQFF
TRBJ1-5,TRBV6-1,-,-,TGTGCCAGCAGTGAAGTCCAGGATTATAGCAATCAGCCCCAGCATTTT,CASSEVQDYSNQPQHF
TRBJ2-3,TRBV4-3,-,-,TGCGCCAGCAGTCCAGGGGACACAGGCACAGATACGCAGTATTTT,CASSPGDTGTDTQYF
TRBJ1-2,TRBV6-1,few,-,TGTGCCAGCAGTGTAGGTCGTCCAGCGCTCTATGGCTACACCTTC,CASSVGRPALYGYTF
TRBJ1-2,TRBV5-4,-,-,TGTGCCAGCAGCTTGGGAAAGGGAGCTAACTATGGCTACACCTTC,CASSLGKGANYGYTF
TRBJ2-1,TRBV10-3,-,-,TGTGCCATCAGCCTTGGGGAGCGGGCCCGAAATGAGCAGTTCTTC,CAISLGERARNEQFF
TRBJ1-2,TRBV25-1,-,TRBD1,TGTGCCAGCAGCCTTCAGGGGGCAAAAGGCTACACCTTC,CASSLQGAKGYTF
TRBJ2-1,TRBV9,-,TRBD2,TGTGCCAGTACCGGGACTAGGTATCCGAATGAGCAGTTCTTC,CASTGTRYPNEQFF
TRBJ2-7,TRBV28,-,-,TGTGCCAGCAGTCCATGGGGTGGGGAGTACGAGCAGTACTTC,CASSPWGGEYEQYF
TRBJ2-3,TRBV28,-,-,TGTGCCAGCACCCCGGTCCTCGGAGATACGCAGTATTTT,CASTPVLGDTQYF
TRBJ2-5,TRBV5-8,-,-,TGTGCCAGCAGCTTGGCCTTCTTACGGCAAGAGACCCAGTACTTC,CASSLAFLRQETQYF
TRBJ2-7,TRBV9,-,-,TGTGCCAGCAGCGTAGATGGCAGTTCTTACGAGCAGTACTTC,CASSVDGSSYEQYF